A selection of T cell receptor beta chains follows, all from one sample in a study of T cells after yellow fever vaccination. TCRdb called the 5' RACE reads again in MiXCR, with one record for every CDR3 protein. Of 450,000 to 550,000 distinct CDR3 sequences in the sample, 20% to 25% were seen once. Specimen: PBMCs, collected 20 to 25 days after the first yellow fever vaccination. The receptors derive from a man aged 18 to 29 who received the YFV17D yellow fever vaccine. Both conserved end residues are part of each CDR3. The D gene is left open where the match is weak. Clone size is shown for a subset of rows, as once, few, many or a class of expanded clone.

>TRBJ2-7|TRBV12-3/TRBV12-4|TRBD1|few
TGTGCCAGCAGTACTACAGGGGGCCCCTACGAGCAGTACTTC
CASSTTGGPYEQYF
>TRBJ2-3|TRBV11-2|.|.
TGTGCCAGCAGCTTTGAGGGGGGCACAGATACGCAGTATTTT
CASSFEGGTDTQYF
>TRBJ1-1|TRBV5-6|.|.
TGTGCCAGCAGCTTTTTTCTCTTAGGATCTGAAGCTTTCTTT
CASSFFLLGSEAFF
>TRBJ1-5|TRBV29-1|.|few
TGCAGCGTTGCTGACAGGATGGACGATCAGCCCCAGCATTTT
CSVADRMDDQPQHF
>TRBJ1-1|TRBV9|TRBD1|.
TGTGCCAGCAGCCCATTCACAGGGGACACTGAAGCTTTCTTT
CASSPFTGDTEAFF
>TRBJ2-5|TRBV24-1|TRBD2|few
TGTGCCACCGCCGCCAGCAGCGGGGGGATGCAAGAGACCCAGTACTTC
CATAASSGGMQETQYF
>TRBJ1-1|TRBV7-9|.|.
TGTGCCAGCAGCGGGCTTTGGACTGAAGCTTTCTTT
CASSGLWTEAFF
>TRBJ2-5|TRBV5-1|.|.
TGCGCCAGCAGCTTGCCCCTGAACCAAGAGACCCAGTACTTC
CASSLPLNQETQYF
>TRBJ2-3|TRBV14|TRBD2|.
TGTGCCAGCAGCCAAGGCAAGCGGGGGGGCACAGATACGCAGTATTTT
CASSQGKRGGTDTQYF
>TRBJ2-7|TRBV20-1|.|few
TGCAGTGCCAGAGGGGTTGAGCAGTACTTC
CSARGVEQYF
>TRBJ2-2|TRBV7-8|TRBD2|few
TGTGCCAGCAGCTTAGTCGAGACTAGCGACACCGGGGAGCTGTTTTTT
CASSLVETSDTGELFF
>TRBJ2-5|TRBV7-9|TRBD2|.
TGTGCCAGCAGCTGGGGGACTAGCGGGGAAGAGACCCAGTACTTC
CASSWGTSGEETQYF
>TRBJ2-3|TRBV4-2|.|few
TGTGCCAGCAGCCAAGCCCAGACTAGATCGGATACGCAGTATTTT
CASSQAQTRSDTQYF
>TRBJ2-1|TRBV7-8|.|.
TGTGCCAGCACCCCTTGGACGGGAACCTACAATGAGCAGTTCTTC
CASTPWTGTYNEQFF
>TRBJ1-1|TRBV5-1|.|many
TGCGCCAGCAGCTTGGATGAGCGAGGACTCTCTGAAGCTTTCTTT
CASSLDERGLSEAFF
>TRBJ2-2|TRBV12-3/TRBV12-4|.|few
TGTGCCAGCGGGCCCATCAGGGACTGGGGCGGGGAGCTGTTTTTT
CASGPIRDWGGELFF
>TRBJ2-2|TRBV5-1|TRBD2|few
TGCGCCAGCAGCTCCGGGACTAGCGACTCCGGCGGGGAGCTGTTTTTT
CASSSGTSDSGGELFF
>TRBJ1-1|TRBV5-1|.|.
TGCGCCAGCAGCCCCGGGGCGGGGGCTGTCGACACTGAAGCTTTCTTT
CASSPGAGAVDTEAFF
>TRBJ2-5|TRBV4-3|.|.
TGCGCCAGCAGCCCGGGCCAGGGCAGGGGGACCCAGTACTTC
CASSPGQGRGTQYF
>TRBJ1-1|TRBV7-9|.|.
TGTGCCAGCAGCTTAATTCGCTCAGGGGCCGGGACTGAAGCTTTCTTT
CASSLIRSGAGTEAFF
>TRBJ2-4|TRBV7-2|TRBD2|few
TGTGCCAGCAGCTCGGCTAGCGGAGATATTCACATTCAGTACTTC
CASSSASGDIHIQYF
>TRBJ1-2|TRBV7-2|.|.
TGTGCCAGCAGCACCGGGAGTAACTATGGCTACACCTTC
CASSTGSNYGYTF
>TRBJ2-1|TRBV6-4|.|few
TGTGCCAGCAGTGTAGAAGACAGCTCCTACAATGAGCAGTTCTTC
CASSVEDSSYNEQFF
>TRBJ2-5|TRBV5-6|.|.
TGTGCCAGCAGGACAGATTCACAAGAGACCCAGTACTTC
CASRTDSQETQYF
>TRBJ1-5|TRBV5-6|.|few
TGTGCCAGCAGCTCCCGGTCAGGAGTACAGCCCCAGCATTTT
CASSSRSGVQPQHF
>TRBJ2-3|TRBV25-1|TRBD1|few
TGTGCCAGCAGTGAAGGGGGCAGGGGGCTCGGAGATACGCAGTATTTT
CASSEGGRGLGDTQYF
>TRBJ2-1|TRBV29-1|.|.
TGCAGCGTTGAAGCCCAGGGTAGAGTCAATGAGCAGTTCTTC
CSVEAQGRVNEQFF
>TRBJ2-1|TRBV11-1|TRBD1|.
TGTGCCAGCAGCTTAGAGGACAGGGGATACAATGAGCAGTTCTTC
CASSLEDRGYNEQFF
>TRBJ1-2|TRBV12-3/TRBV12-4|.|few
TGTGCCAGCAGTTTCCCCACGTCGACTGGGACTGGGGGCTACACCTTC
CASSFPTSTGTGGYTF
>TRBJ2-3|TRBV28|.|.
TGTGCCAGCAGCCCTCCTGCATGGGATACGCAGTATTTT
CASSPPAWDTQYF
>TRBJ1-5|TRBV6-2/TRBV6-3|.|.
TGTGCCAGCAGCTCCGGGGGGGGCCAGCATTTT
CASSSGGGQHF
>TRBJ2-1|TRBV12-3/TRBV12-4|.|few
TGTGCCAGCACGAGAGGAGGCACGGGGACACCTAACAATGAGCAGTTCTTC
CASTRGGTGTPNNEQFF
>TRBJ2-3|TRBV5-1|.|.
TGCGCCAGCAGCTCCCCTAGAGGGGTGAGCACAGATACGCAGTATTTT
CASSSPRGVSTDTQYF